The 30 T cell receptor beta chains below come from one sample, sequenced in a study of Tregs in tolerant kidney transplant recipients. Data came from immunoSEQ multiplex PCR; TCRdb stores just in-frame clones and leaves some out. Of some 68,000 clones in the sample, 65% to 85% were seen once. Sequencing input: CD4+ T cells from blood. The receptors originated from a human donor in good health.

The rearrangement links TRBV5-1 to TRBJ1-2; no firm D call. Between the trimmed V and J ends, which lost 3 bases and 4 bases, there was a span of 16 bases. The germline V gene has CDR1 SGHRS and CDR2 YFSETQ. This CDR3 has 15 amino acids. CDR3 bases: TGCGCCAGCAGCTCTTTCCGGGAGAGAGGCTATGGCTACACCTTC. The encoded protein is CASSSFRERGYGYTF.

This chain joins TRBV9 and TRBJ1-4; D gene uncertain. The CDR3 contains 15 residues. CDR1 is SGDLS, CDR2 YYNGEE, per germline. Trimming stripped 3 bases from V and 0 bases from J, with 9 bases between. CDR3 in DNA: TGTGCCAGCAGCGCAAGCGTTGCAACTAATGAAAAACTGTTTTTT. Translating gives CASSASVATNEKLFF.

The rearrangement uses TRBV7-2 and TRBJ2-3; 10 positions match TRBD2. This CDR3 has 16 amino acids. V gave up 4 bases and J gave up 3 bases; unmatched junction bases: 7. The germline V gene has CDR1 SGHTA and CDR2 FQGNSA. This chain's CDR3 is CASSYTAGGPTDTQYF. CDR3 DNA: TGTGCCAGCAGCTATACAGCGGGGGGGCCGACAGATACGCAGTATTTT.

The chain combines TRBV4-1 with TRBJ2-3, with D unclear. Germline V CDR1 and CDR2: MGHRA, YSYEKL. The CDR3 is 17 residues long. V was shortened by 2 bases and J by 2 bases, with 17 bases between the two germline ends. CDR3 loop: CASSQRSAHHPTDTQYF. In DNA, the CDR3 is TGCGCCAGCAGCCAAAGGTCGGCCCACCACCCCACAGATACGCAGTATTTT.

This clone is a singleton in its sample. The rearrangement uses TRBV9 and TRBJ2-1, with D maybe TRBD2 (5 bases). The CDR3 totals 11 residues. Per germline, CDR1 SGDLS and CDR2 YYNGEE. Trimming took off 3 bases at V and 15 bases at J, with 13 bases between the two ends. The CDR3 protein is CASSAEGERFF. CDR3 coding DNA: TGTGCCAGCAGCGCAGAGGGAGAGAGGTTCTTC.

This clone was observed a few times. In nucleotides, the CDR3 is TGCGCCAGCAGCTTCCACGGGACCCAGTACTTC. Amino acids: CASSFHGTQYF. The rearrangement uses TRBV5-1 and TRBJ2-5; no definite D call. Germline V gives CDR1 SGHRS, CDR2 YFSETQ. The CDR3 spans 11 residues. The V gene lost 2 bases and the J gene lost 7 bases, with 6 bases spanning the gap.

The chain has TRBV7-2 and TRBJ2-5; 9 positions agree with TRBD2. Trimming took 1 base from V and 2 from J; bases not matched to a gene: 5. There are 16 residues in the CDR3. Germline CDR1 reads SGHTA; CDR2 reads FQGNSA. CDR3 coding DNA: TGTGCCAGCAGCTTAGTTATTAGCGGGGGACAAGAGACCCAGTACTTC. Its protein product is CASSLVISGGQETQYF.

J is TRBJ2-7 and V is TRBV28, with 8 positions matching TRBD2. Germline lookup yields CDR1 MDHEN and CDR2 SYDVKM. Trimming took 7 bases from V and 5 from J; bases not matched to a gene: 19. CDR3 length equals 17 residues. Written as DNA, the CDR3 is TGTGCCAGCACCCCATCCCCCACTAGCGGAGAGAGGCACGAGCAGTACTTC. Residues: CASTPSPTSGERHEQYF.

The rearrangement joins TRBV11-2 to TRBJ1-2, with 9 bases identical to TRBD1. Germline lookup yields CDR1 SGHAT and CDR2 FQNNGV. CDR3 length equals 15 residues. Trimming cost V 5 bases and J 4 bases; bases outside gene matches: 8. The CDR3 loop reads CASSPTGTGTYGYTF. CDR3 in DNA: TGTGCCAGCAGCCCCACCGGGACAGGGACCTATGGCTACACCTTC.

For this clone: Other DNA variants within this sample encode the same CDR3. V and J are TRBV5-4 and TRBJ1-6; possible D gene TRBD1, 6 bases. Germline values: CDR1 SGHNT, CDR2 YYREEE (reference sequence). CDR3 length: 14 residues. V was clipped by 0 bases and J by 5 bases, with 6 bases between them. The CDR3 bases are TGTGCCAGCAGCTTGGACAGGGATAATTCACCCCTCCACTTT. Residues: CASSLDRDNSPLHF.

A few counts support this clone. This chain links TRBV12-5 with TRBJ1-4; 8 bases are shared with TRBD1. This CDR3 contains 14 residues. Germline CDR1 is LGHNT and CDR2 is FRNRAP. The ends lost 4 bases at V and 7 bases at J; junction bases unmatched: 5. DNA of the CDR3: TGTGCTAGTGGTTCAGACAGGGGTGGTGAAAAACTGTTTTTT. Its protein product is CASGSDRGGEKLFF.

In nucleotides, the CDR3 is TGTGCCAGCAGCTTAGCGGGGACAGGGAATTATGAGCAGTTCTTC. Encoded protein: CASSLAGTGNYEQFF. The chain is built from TRBV7-2 and TRBJ2-1, with 9 bases fitting TRBD1. J gave up 8 bases and V 0 bases, and 5 bases lay outside the gene matches. This CDR3 region has 15 residues. Germline V CDR1 and CDR2: SGHTA, FQGNSA. The full variable domain, completed using reference TRBV7-2 and TRBJ2-1, is GAGVSQSPSNKVTEKGKDVELRCDPISGHTALYWYRQSLGQGLEFLIYFQGNSAPDKSGLPSDRFSAERTGGSVSTLTIQRTQQEDSAVYLCASSLAGTGNYEQFFGPGTRLTVL.

CDR3 nucleotide sequence: TGTGCCTGGGGCTCGGGGCCGATGAACACTGAAGCTTTCTTT. Amino acid sequence: CAWGSGPMNTEAFF. J is TRBJ1-1 and V is TRBV30; a possible D gene is TRBD1 (5 bases). The CDR3 contains 14 residues. Looked up from germline, CDR1 is GTSNPN and CDR2 is SVGIG (reference sequence). V was shortened by 5 bases and J by 0 bases, with 13 bases between the two germline ends. The whole variable domain, filled in from reference TRBV30 and TRBJ1-1, reads SQTIHQWPATLVQPVGSPLSLECTVEGTSNPNLYWYRQAAGRGLQLLFYSVGIGQISSEVPQNLSASRPQDRQFILSSKKLLLSDSGFYLCAWGSGPMNTEAFFGQGTRLTVV.

CDR3: CASSVGRTASNEKLFF. CDR3 DNA sequence: TGTGCCAGCAGCGTGGGGAGAACAGCTTCTAATGAAAAACTGTTTTTT. This chain joins TRBV9 and TRBJ1-4, with D unclear. The CDR3 sequence is 16 residues long. Per germline, CDR1 SGDLS and CDR2 YYNGEE. V lost 2 bases and J lost 3, with 14 bases in between.

V is TRBV7-9 and J is TRBJ2-5; D ambiguous. V lost 5 bases, J lost 5 bases, and 9 bases lay in between. Germline assignment: CDR1 SEHNR and CDR2 FQNEAQ (reference sequence). The CDR3 extends over 12 amino acids. CDR3: CASSRHGETQYF. CDR3 nucleotides: TGTGCCAGCAGCCGCCACGGGGAGACCCAGTACTTC.

The chain carries TRBV27 and TRBJ2-7; 10 nucleotides agree with TRBD1. The germline CDR1 and CDR2 sequences are MNHEY and SMNVEV (reference sequence). Germline trimming cut 3 bases from V and 6 bases from J; bases unmatched to any gene: 5. The length of the CDR3 is 14 residues. The CDR3 nucleotides read TGTGCCAGCAGTTTTCGACAGGGGGCATCCGAGCAGTACTTC. Residues: CASSFRQGASEQYF.

The chain employs TRBV7-3 and TRBJ1-1; the match to TRBD1 covers 8 bases. V shed 3 bases, J shed 10 bases, and the junction held 4 bases outside the gene matches. The CDR3 is 12 residues long. Germline assignment: CDR1 SGHTA and CDR2 FQGTGA. The CDR3 reads CASSFGQGTAFF. The CDR3 DNA sequence: TGTGCCAGCAGCTTTGGACAGGGTACAGCTTTCTTT.

The chain combines TRBV6-5 with TRBJ2-3; 8 bases agree with TRBD2. Per the germline V gene, CDR1 is MNHEY and CDR2 is SVGAGI. The CDR3 is made up of 13 amino acids. J lost 11 bases, V lost 6 bases, and 10 bases had no gene match. The CDR3 region is CASRPVERGQQYF. In DNA, the CDR3 is TGTGCCAGCAGGCCCGTCGAGCGGGGGCAGCAGTATTTT.

The chain recombines TRBV21-1 with TRBJ1-2; no check of the table's D call, TRBD1, against the DNA was made. TRBV21-1 is reported as a pseudogene. This CDR3 spans 18 amino acids. In DNA, the CDR3 is TGTGCCCTCCGCTCCAAAGGGACAGGGGTAAGCAGAATCTATGGCTACACCTTC. Its translation is CALRSKGTGVSRIYGYTF.

This clone occurred a few times. The chain is built from TRBV7-9 and TRBJ2-5; D is uncertain. CDR1 is SEHNR, CDR2 FQNEAQ, per germline (reference sequence). V was cut by 4 bases and J by 0 bases, with 3 bases left in between. CDR3 length: 12 amino acids. The CDR3: CASSWYQETQYF. The CDR3 DNA sequence: TGTGCCAGCAGCTGGTACCAAGAGACCCAGTACTTC.

This clone has a handful of counts. The V gene is TRBV5-5, the J gene TRBJ1-5; TRBD1 agrees at 9 bases. Per germline, CDR1 SGHKS and CDR2 YYEKEE (reference sequence). V shed 4 bases and J 5 bases; nucleotides not matched to a gene: 4. The CDR3 loop spans 14 amino acids. CDR3 in amino acids: CASSRDRVDQPQHF. In DNA form, the CDR3 reads TGTGCCAGCAGCCGGGACAGGGTCGATCAGCCCCAGCATTTT.

The chain employs TRBV27 and TRBJ2-3; 8 bases match TRBD2. The germline V gene has CDR1 MNHEY and CDR2 SMNVEV (reference sequence). The CDR3 contains 19 residues. The V and J ends lost 2 bases and 0 bases, in that order; junction bases with no gene match: 13. The CDR3 is CASSLITAGVVLSTDTQYF. CDR3 bases: TGTGCCAGCAGTTTAATCACAGCGGGAGTGGTGCTTAGCACAGATACGCAGTATTTT.

This rearrangement joins TRBV4-3 to TRBJ2-3; D is uncertain. The CDR3 has 15 residues. V dropped 0 bases and J dropped 3 bases, with 10 bases sitting between them. CDR1 LGHNA and CDR2 YSLEER come from the germline V gene. CDR3 residues: CASSQDWARTDTQYF. Here the CDR3 DNA reads TGCGCCAGCAGCCAAGATTGGGCTAGAACAGATACGCAGTATTTT.

The chain recombines TRBV2 with TRBJ1-2; no definite D call. Germline V lookup: CDR1 SNHLY, CDR2 FYNNEI. This CDR3 contains 13 residues. V was shortened by 6 bases and J by 4 bases, with 12 bases between the two germline ends. The DNA for the CDR3 is TGTGCCAGCAGAATTGGGTCCGCCTATGGCTACACCTTC. It translates to CASRIGSAYGYTF.

This chain joins TRBV19 and TRBJ1-2; 9 positions match TRBD1. This CDR3 contains 16 residues. J gave up 2 bases and V 5 bases, and 9 bases lay outside the gene matches. Germline loops: CDR1 LNHDA, CDR2 SQIVND (reference sequence). The CDR3 loop is CASSPKSGTGNYGYTF. CDR3 nucleotide sequence: TGTGCCAGTAGTCCAAAATCCGGGACAGGGAACTATGGCTACACCTTC.

The CDR3 reads CAISESTIRLAGHTGELFF. In nucleotides, the CDR3 is TGTGCCATCAGTGAGTCTACAATAAGACTAGCGGGGCACACCGGGGAGCTGTTTTTT. This chain connects TRBV10-3 to TRBJ2-2; 11 bases are shared with TRBD2. The CDR3 runs to 19 residues. Germline-derived CDR1 and CDR2 are ENHRY and SYGVKD. With V trimmed by 0 bases and J by 3 bases, 9 bases remained unmatched.

This sequence joins TRBV6-1 and TRBJ2-5; 12 positions match TRBD2. The CDR3 sequence is 16 residues long. V trimming: 4 bases; J trimming: 1 base; junction bases outside the gene matches: 4. CDR1 and CDR2 (germline): MNHNS, SASEGT. The CDR3 coding sequence is TGTGCCAGCAGTGCACTAGCGGGGGGCCCCCAAGAGACCCAGTACTTC. Its protein product is CASSALAGGPQETQYF.

The V gene is TRBV5-1, the J gene TRBJ1-4; weak D call: TRBD1 (5 bases). Deletions cut 0 bases from V and 8 bases from J, with 11 bases between. CDR1 is SGHRS and CDR2 is YFSETQ in the germline V gene. The CDR3 runs to 14 residues. The CDR3 loop reads CASSLERGSEKLFF. CDR3 coding DNA: TGCGCCAGCAGCTTGGAGAGGGGTAGCGAAAAACTGTTTTTT.

The chain couples TRBV10-3 to TRBJ1-2; D uncertain. There are 13 residues in the CDR3. The ends were cut back, 10 bases at V and 1 base at J, with 13 bases in the middle. Germline CDR1 is ENHRY and CDR2 is SYGVKD. This CDR3 reads CASGDQVNYGYTF. CDR3 coding DNA: TGTGCCAGCGGTGACCAAGTTAACTATGGCTACACCTTC.

This chain uses TRBV27 with TRBJ1-5; no firm D call. The CDR3 is made up of 12 amino acids. The germline V gene has CDR1 MNHEY and CDR2 SMNVEV (reference sequence). V was clipped by 8 bases and J by 1 base, with 6 bases between them. CDR3 protein: CASGRSNQPQHF. As DNA, the CDR3 is TGTGCCAGCGGACGAAGCAATCAGCCCCAGCATTTT.